The next 26 T cell receptor beta chains were all read from a single sample in a study of T cell responses to AZD1222 COVID-19 vaccine. Produced via immunoSEQ multiplex PCR; TCRdb's table is partial and in-frame only. Seen here are 90,000 to 150,000 clones, 80% to 90% observed once, and the top ten hold approximately 8.4%. Sequenced here: peripheral blood, sampled on day 0 of AZD1222 vaccination. The receptor source for this set is an adult in good health.

V usage is TRBV19 and J usage is TRBJ1-1; D is unclear. This CDR3 is built from 13 residues. Trimming stripped 5 bases from V and 4 bases from J, with 11 bases between. Germline-derived CDR1 and CDR2 are LNHDA and SQIVND (reference sequence). The CDR3 loop reads CASSPGIGTEAFF. CDR3 coding DNA: TGTGCCAGTAGTCCTGGTATTGGCACTGAAGCTTTCTTT.

The chain employs TRBV5-6 and TRBJ1-5, with 7 bases aligning to TRBD1. Per germline, CDR1 SGHDT and CDR2 YYEEEE. J gave up 0 bases and V 0 bases, and 12 bases lay outside the gene matches. The CDR3 is made up of 19 amino acids. CDR3 sequence: CASSLEGGTESYSNQPQHF. CDR3 coding DNA: TGTGCCAGCAGCTTGGAAGGTGGGACAGAGTCTTATAGCAATCAGCCCCAGCATTTT.

This chain connects TRBV6-6 to TRBJ1-5, with D unresolved. Germline-derived CDR1 and CDR2 are MNHNY and SVGAGI (reference sequence). V was shortened by 2 bases and J by 2 bases, with 13 bases between the two germline ends. The CDR3 totals 16 residues. This chain's CDR3 is CASSYGVSWGNQPQHF. In DNA form, the CDR3 reads TGTGCCAGCAGTTACGGGGTTTCATGGGGCAATCAGCCCCAGCATTTT.

This chain joins TRBV5-4 and TRBJ2-1; TRBD2 matches at 10 bases. The CDR3 runs 16 residues. In germline, CDR1 is SGHNT, CDR2 YYREEE (reference sequence). Trimming cost V 0 bases and J 7 bases; bases outside gene matches: 7. The CDR3 loop is CASSLESGRATNEQFF. The CDR3, as DNA: TGTGCCAGCAGCTTGGAGAGCGGGAGGGCGACGAATGAGCAGTTCTTC.

This rearrangement joins TRBV6-6 to TRBJ2-1, with TRBD2 matching 9 bases. J was trimmed by 2 bases and V by 5 bases; bases with no gene match: 10. Per germline, CDR1 MNHNY and CDR2 SVGAGI (reference sequence). The CDR3 loop spans 17 amino acids. CDR3 nucleotides: TGTGCCAGCAGTCGTCGCGGCGCGGGGGGGCCCTACAATGAGCAGTTCTTC. Its translation is CASSRRGAGGPYNEQFF.

This rearrangement joins TRBV30 to TRBJ2-3; no reliable D call. The germline CDR1 and CDR2 sequences are GTSNPN and SVGIG (reference sequence). The V end was cut by 4 bases, the J end by 3 bases, with 11 bases between. The CDR3 loop spans 13 amino acids. DNA for the CDR3: TGTGCCTGGAACGAGGATTGGACAGATACGCAGTATTTT. Its translation: CAWNEDWTDTQYF.

The sample holds a few counts of this clone. The J gene is TRBJ2-3, the V gene TRBV7-3, with D uncertain. CDR1 and CDR2 (germline): SGHTA, FQGTGA. Trimming cost V 5 bases and J 4 bases, with 10 bases left between them. This CDR3 comprises 13 residues. The CDR3: CASSDGLADTQYF. In nucleotides, the CDR3 is TGTGCCAGCAGCGATGGGCTAGCAGATACGCAGTATTTT.

The chain couples TRBV7-3 to TRBJ1-1, with D hard to call. From germline, CDR1 is SGHTA and CDR2 FQGTGA. Trimming took off 2 bases at V and 0 bases at J, with 10 bases between the two ends. There are 15 residues in the CDR3. For the CDR3, the DNA is TGTGCCAGCAGCTTAGGAAGGTTAATGAACACTGAAGCTTTCTTT. Amino acids: CASSLGRLMNTEAFF. Looking up the rest from reference TRBV7-3 and TRBJ1-1 gives the full variable domain: GAGVSQTPSNKVTEKGKYVELRCDPISGHTALYWYRQSLGQGPEFLIYFQGTGAADDSGLPNDRFFAVRPEGSVSTLKIQRTERGDSAVYLCASSLGRLMNTEAFFGQGTRLTVV.

The chain is built from TRBV3-1 (or the pseudogene TRBV3-2) and TRBJ1-1, with 12 nucleotides matching TRBD1. The germline V gene encodes CDR1 LGHDT and CDR2 YNNKEL (reference sequence). V was clipped by 0 bases and J by 11 bases; unmatched bases: 10. The CDR3 contains 16 residues. CDR3 DNA: TGTGCCAGCAGCCAAGAGAGTGGGACAGGGGGCCCGTTGGCTTTCTTT. Translating gives CASSQESGTGGPLAFF.

This chain joins TRBV11-2 and TRBJ1-5, with D tentatively TRBD1 (6 bases). Germline V gene data show CDR1 as SGHAT and CDR2 as FQNNGV. The CDR3 has 15 amino acids. Deletions cut 1 base from V and 2 bases from J, with 9 bases between. CDR3 nucleotide sequence: TGTGCCAGCAGCTTAGCGGGGGGCGGCAATCAGCCCCAGCATTTT. It specifies CASSLAGGGNQPQHF.

V usage is TRBV27 and J usage is TRBJ1-1, with D possibly TRBD1 on 5 matching bases. Germline V gene sequence: CDR1 MNHEY, CDR2 SMNVEV (reference sequence). This CDR3 spans 11 amino acids. Trimming took 6 bases from V and 8 from J, leaving 10 bases between them. This CDR3 reads CASRTGPEAFF. In DNA, the CDR3 is TGTGCCAGCAGAACAGGACCGGAAGCTTTCTTT.

The J gene is TRBJ1-5, the V gene TRBV15, with no clear D. Trimming shortened V by 0 bases and J by 8 bases, and 8 bases separated the two germline ends. In germline, CDR1 is LNHNV, CDR2 YYDKDF (reference sequence). The CDR3 is 13 residues long. The CDR3 sequence is CATSRDLFEPQHF. CDR3 bases: TGTGCCACCAGCAGAGATTTGTTTGAGCCCCAGCATTTT.

The gene calls are TRBV18 and TRBJ2-1; 7 bases line up with TRBD2. Germline V gives CDR1 KGHSH, CDR2 LQKENI. The CDR3 is 14 amino acids. V shed 10 bases and J 8 bases; nucleotides not matched to a gene: 14. CDR3 DNA: TGTGCCACCCTGGCGGGACTACCGGCGGATGAGCAGTTCTTC. Encoded protein: CATLAGLPADEQFF.

The V gene is TRBV19, the J gene TRBJ2-2; TRBD1 matches 7 bases. J was trimmed by 4 bases and V by 3 bases; bases with no gene match: 5. This CDR3 has 15 amino acids. Germline loops: CDR1 LNHDA, CDR2 SQIVND (reference sequence). The CDR3, as DNA: TGTGCCAGTAGTATCGACAGGGTGGTCACCGGGGAGCTGTTTTTT. This codes for CASSIDRVVTGELFF.

The chain recombines TRBV7-9 with TRBJ2-7, with D possibly being TRBD2 (7 bases). V lost 5 bases, J lost 7 bases, and 24 bases lay in between. Germline CDR1 and CDR2: SEHNR and FQNEAQ (reference sequence). This CDR3 contains 16 residues. The DNA of the CDR3 is TGTGCCAGCAGCGCACGAGGGGGGGACACCCGTTTGGAGCAGTACTTC. Translated, it gives CASSARGGDTRLEQYF. Combining the CDR3 with reference TRBV7-9 and TRBJ2-7 gives the whole variable domain DTGVSQNPRHKITKRGQNVTFRCDPISEHNRLYWYRQTLGQGPEFLTYFQNEAQLEKSRLLSDRFSAERPKGSFSTLEIQRTEQGDSAMYLCASSARGGDTRLEQYFGPGTRLTVT.

This sequence joins TRBV2 and TRBJ1-1; D perhaps matches TRBD1 (5 bases). CDR1 and CDR2 from the germline V gene are SNHLY and FYNNEI. Trimming pared 5 bases from V and 4 bases from J, leaving 8 bases between. The CDR3 consists of 12 residues. The chain's CDR3 is CASSTGFTEAFF. The CDR3 bases are TGTGCCAGCAGTACAGGATTCACTGAAGCTTTCTTT.

The chain's CDR3 is CASSTGTRNEQFF. The CDR3 nucleotides are TGCGCCAGCAGCACAGGGACTAGGAATGAGCAGTTCTTC. The chain is built from TRBV5-1 and TRBJ2-1, with TRBD2 matching over 8 bases. CDR3 size: 13 residues. CDR1 and CDR2 (germline): SGHRS, YFSETQ. V lost 4 bases and J lost 7; bases outside the gene matches: 4.

The V gene is TRBV4-2, the J gene TRBJ1-2; D ambiguous. The CDR3 extends over 16 amino acids. The germline V and J ends were trimmed by 0 bases and 5 bases, with 16 bases remaining between them. The germline V gene has CDR1 LGHNA and CDR2 YNFKEQ. The CDR3 spells CASSQDRWSIGYGYTF. The CDR3 region has the DNA TGTGCCAGCAGCCAAGATCGTTGGTCTATAGGGTATGGCTACACCTTC.

The CDR3 DNA follows: TGTGCCAGCAGCCAAGGGGCTCCGGGACGGAGATCACCCCTCCACTTT. It specifies CASSQGAPGRRSPLHF. This chain links TRBV14 with TRBJ1-6; weak D call: TRBD1 (5 bases). V shed 1 base and J shed 10 bases, with 17 bases lying between them. Germline loops: CDR1 SGHDN, CDR2 FVKESK. The length of the CDR3 is 16 residues.

The gene calls are TRBV7-3 and TRBJ1-1, with D uncertain. Trimming pared 3 bases from V and 0 bases from J, leaving 8 bases between. CDR3 size: 14 residues. CDR1 and CDR2 from the germline V gene are SGHTA and FQGTGA. In nucleotides, the CDR3 is TGTGCCAGCAGCTTCTCTGGGATGAACACTGAAGCTTTCTTT. Encoded protein: CASSFSGMNTEAFF.

The gene calls are TRBV28 and TRBJ1-2, with D unclear. Germline V gene sequence: CDR1 MDHEN, CDR2 SYDVKM. Trimming left V 3 bases short and J 5 bases short, with 10 bases between. The CDR3 sequence is 13 residues long. CDR3: CASSFSERYGYTF. The CDR3 DNA reads as TGTGCCAGCAGTTTCTCGGAACGGTATGGCTACACCTTC.

As DNA, the CDR3 is TGCAGTGCTAGTGAAGGGACAGGGCGGAACGAGCAGTACTTC. Its translation: CSASEGTGRNEQYF. The chain links TRBV20-1 to TRBJ2-7, with 9 bases lining up with TRBD1. Germline trimming cut 3 bases from V and 5 bases from J; bases unmatched to any gene: 8. Germline V CDR1 and CDR2: DFQATT, SNEGSKA (reference sequence). There are 14 residues in the CDR3.

This chain's CDR3 is CASSVGGDTYNSPLHF. The DNA of the CDR3 is TGTGCCAGCAGTGTGGGGGGCGACACGTATAATTCACCCCTCCACTTT. The chain couples TRBV2 to TRBJ1-6; D possibly corresponds to TRBD1 (6 bases). In germline, CDR1 is SNHLY, CDR2 FYNNEI. Trimming took off 4 bases at V and 4 bases at J, with 14 bases between the two ends. This CDR3 has 16 amino acids.

The chain combines TRBV18 with TRBJ1-1; no reliable D call. V was clipped by 0 bases and J by 3 bases, with 11 bases between them. The CDR3 is 15 amino acids. In germline, CDR1 is KGHSH, CDR2 LQKENI. CDR3 DNA: TGTGCCAGCTCACCACCGTCTGGGAGGGACACTGAAGCTTTCTTT. This codes for CASSPPSGRDTEAFF.

This chain links TRBV19 with TRBJ2-4; D might be TRBD1 (5 bases). V shed 2 bases and J shed 6 bases, with 5 bases lying between them. The germline gives CDR1 LNHDA, CDR2 SQIVND (reference sequence). The CDR3 totals 12 residues. This CDR3 reads CASSIQGNIQYF. CDR3 sequence (DNA): TGTGCCAGTAGTATACAGGGAAACATTCAGTACTTC. Drawing the rest from reference TRBV19 and TRBJ2-4, the complete variable domain is DGGITQSPKYLFRKEGQNVTLSCEQNLNHDAMYWYRQDPGQGLRLIYYSQIVNDFQKGDIAEGYSVSREKKESFPLTVTSAQKNPTAFYLCASSIQGNIQYFGAGTRLSVL.

The rearrangement joins TRBV19 to TRBJ2-7, with 12 bases identical to TRBD2. The CDR3 totals 16 residues. CDR1 and CDR2 (germline): LNHDA, SQIVND (reference sequence). Trimming removed 6 bases from V and 0 bases from J; junction bases left unmatched: 6. CDR3: CASRASGREFSYEQYF. The CDR3 DNA reads TGTGCCAGTAGGGCTAGCGGGAGGGAGTTCTCCTACGAGCAGTACTTC.